This T cell receptor (beta chain) came from a study of Ad26.COV2.S vaccination and SARS-CoV-2 variants (dated by TCRdb to the early 2020s). In the study overall: TCRbeta repertoire sequencing was used to assess the specificity and breadth of SARS-CoV-2-reactive T cell receptors after Ad26.COV2.S vaccination. The TCR-sequenced set comprised roughly 30 samples: some 20 Ad26.COV2.S vaccine recipients, 5 placebo recipients and 8 SARS-CoV-2 convalescent individuals.

From the cysteine up to the phenylalanine, the CDR3 has a length of 17 residues. The DNA shown is the 51-base CDR3, in frame from base 1. For CDR1 and CDR2, the germline V gene lists MNHEY and SVGEGT. The germline V and J ends show losses of 0 bases and 4 bases respectively, and no gene match explains 8 bases of the junction. The immunoSEQ Assay was used to sequence TCRbeta CDR3 regions. After extraction, genomic DNA underwent amplification by bias-controlled multiplex PCR, followed by high-throughput sequencing. The authors' pipeline ran thus. Collapsing and filtering of sequences were performed to quantify the absolute abundance of each unique TCRbeta CDR3 region. T cell fraction was estimated by normalizing TCRbeta template counts to usable DNA, with usable DNA measured through amplification of reference genes found in all nucleated cells. Repertoire TCRs were annotated as SARS-CoV-2-specific by exact matching of V gene, CDR3 amino acid sequence and J gene to a known reactive TCR set. The reference SARS-CoV-2 TCR set was obtained from MIRA and was filtered for enrichment in COVID-19-positive ImmuneCODE repertoires, whereby public or cross-reactive TCRs were removed. Based on the MIRA antigens, annotated TCRs were further analysed at the level of specific ORF or position within ORF. Breadth was defined as the number of annotated unique rearrangements divided by the total number of unique productive rearrangements, and depth was defined as the summed frequency of the annotated unique rearrangements. TCR breadth was compared between groups using two-sided Wilcoxon rank-sum tests. What TCRdb holds here is the immuneACCESS table cut down to in-frame rearrangements. Part of the clones is not present; checked against another copy, under half of the missing clones reflect an unresolved V gene, and the others are unexplained. The V and J calls and the clone size are those of that table, but D and trimming were determined from the DNA. Within this sample are just over 350,000 clones, with 92% of them counted one time only. 3% to 5% of the sample goes to the ten largest clones.

This clone showed up just once. This receptor's antigen is unknown. The sample holds no much larger clone one base away, and base qualities are not on file. The time point label for this specimen denotes: individuals recovered from natural SARS-CoV-2 infection. Broader findings and caveats from the paper: According to the authors, total T cell responses may have been underestimated by the TCR breadth and depth analyses. Spike-specific TCR breadth was higher in Ad26.COV2.S recipients than in placebo recipients (P = 0.0014). Substantial breadth of spike-specific CD8+ and CD4+ T cell responses was reported after vaccination. Comparable non-spike TCR breadth was observed between vaccine and placebo recipients, consistent with only spike being contained in the vaccine.

This TCR was sampled from a human donor who had recovered from COVID-19. The specimen was peripheral blood, collected after recovery from COVID-19. The sequence is built from TRBV6-2 or TRBV6-3 and TRBJ2-7; 11 bases in between match TRBD1. The CDR3 protein is CASSYSWEDRGRYEQYF. The DNA sequence is as follows: TGTGCCAGCAGTTACTCGTGGGAGGACAGGGGGCGGTACGAGCAGTACTTC.